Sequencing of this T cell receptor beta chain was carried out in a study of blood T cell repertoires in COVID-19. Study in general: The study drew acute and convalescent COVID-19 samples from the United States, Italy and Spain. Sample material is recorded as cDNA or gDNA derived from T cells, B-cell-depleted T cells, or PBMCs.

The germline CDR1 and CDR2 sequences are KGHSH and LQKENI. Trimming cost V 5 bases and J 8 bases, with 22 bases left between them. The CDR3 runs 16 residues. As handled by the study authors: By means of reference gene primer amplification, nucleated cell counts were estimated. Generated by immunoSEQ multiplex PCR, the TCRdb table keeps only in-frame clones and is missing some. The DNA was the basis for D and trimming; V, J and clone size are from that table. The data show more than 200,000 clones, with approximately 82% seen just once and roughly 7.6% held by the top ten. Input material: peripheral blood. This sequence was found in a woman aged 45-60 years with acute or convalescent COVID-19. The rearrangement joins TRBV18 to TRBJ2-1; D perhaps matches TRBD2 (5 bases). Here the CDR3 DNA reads TGTGCCAGCTCATCCCCCGAGGGCCGTGCTATCCATGAGCAGTTCTTC. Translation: CASSSPEGRAIHEQFF.